The clone carrying this T cell receptor (beta chain) was picked up a small number of times. Antigen specificity is unknown. Sequencing was performed with immunoSEQ multiplex PCR; in TCRdb, only in-frame clones are kept and a portion is missing. The table records 110,000 to 150,000 clones, 80% to 90% of them present only once. The sample is drawn from a study of T cell responses to AZD1222 COVID-19 vaccine. Notes on the study in general: Along spike, vaccine-associated CD4 TCRs were found throughout, with dominance at 160-218 and 743-854. No repertoire was sampled before or during the peak T cell response, only after it. Clonal diversity was possibly underestimated; the donors were predominantly white British and more often female.

Germline V gene sequence: CDR1 LNHDA, CDR2 SQIVND (reference sequence). The CDR3 length is 13 residues. Trimming removed 6 bases at V and 1 base at J, with 9 bases between. Specimen: peripheral blood, collected on day 0 of AZD1222 vaccination. This clonotype was obtained from an adult in good health. The chain combines TRBV19 with TRBJ1-1; no clear D. This chain's CDR3 is CASSYSRNTEAFF. CDR3 DNA: TGTGCCAGTAGCTACTCGCGGAACACTGAAGCTTTCTTT.